The present TCR beta chain was sequenced within a study of control samples from healthy donors and cancer patients. This CDR3 spans 14 amino acids. The V gene lost 3 bases and the J gene lost 0 bases, with 9 bases spanning the gap. Germline CDR1 and CDR2: LGHNA and YNFKEQ. TCRdb's copy holds only in-frame clones and misses some; the assay was immunoSEQ multiplex PCR. The sample carries some 150,000 clones, around 94% recorded once. This TCR was sampled from a man in his sixties with colorectal cancer. Sequenced input: PBMCs. The chain carries TRBV4-2 and TRBJ2-7; D possibly corresponds to TRBD1 (5 bases). The DNA of the CDR3 is TGTGCCAGCAGCCAGCCTGACAGCTCCTACGAGCAGTACTTC. Protein product: CASSQPDSSYEQYF.